The 23 T cell receptor beta chains reported below all come from one sample, sequenced in a study of CD8 T cells in Susac syndrome. RNA totalling roughly 0.45 to 1 ug underwent reverse transcription with random hexamers. Via MiXCR, TCRdb re-called the immunoSEQ multiplex PCR reads, giving one row per CDR3 protein. The profile shows 110,000 to 150,000 distinct CDR3 sequences, 90% to 95% of them singletons. Sequencing input: CD8+ T cells from PBMCs. The receptors were gathered from a human donor in good health.

The chain recombines TRBV5-1 with TRBJ2-7, with 7 bases matching TRBD2. V shed 3 bases, J shed 4 bases, and the junction held 1 base outside the gene matches. CDR1 and CDR2 from the germline V gene are SGHRS and YFSETQ. CDR3 size: 12 residues. In DNA form, the CDR3 reads TGCGCCAGCAGCTGGCGGGGGTACGAGCAGTACTTC. Protein sequence: CASSWRGYEQYF.

J is TRBJ2-5 and V is TRBV18; unclear D gene. The V and J ends lost 0 bases and 3 bases respectively, with 8 bases between them. Germline V gene data show CDR1 as KGHSH and CDR2 as LQKENI. This CDR3 spans 14 amino acids. This chain's CDR3 is CASSPPRQEETQYF. For the CDR3, the DNA is TGTGCCAGCTCACCACCCCGGCAGGAAGAGACCCAGTACTTC.

The chain employs TRBV18 and TRBJ2-1; no reliable D call. Trimming removed 0 bases from V and 7 bases from J, with 7 bases in between. Germline V gives CDR1 KGHSH, CDR2 LQKENI. The CDR3 is 13 amino acids. The CDR3: CASSPPLENEQFF. CDR3 bases: TGTGCCAGCTCACCACCGTTGGAGAATGAGCAGTTCTTC.

The chain is built from TRBV20-1 and TRBJ2-1; 14 positions agree with TRBD2. V dropped 3 bases and J dropped 8; count of bases not matched to a gene: 9. Germline CDR1 DFQATT, CDR2 SNEGSKA (reference sequence). This CDR3 is 16 amino acids long. CDR3 in amino acids: CSASLTGTSGSDEQFF. In DNA, the CDR3 is TGCAGTGCTAGCCTCACCGGGACTAGCGGGAGTGATGAGCAGTTCTTC.

Here the CDR3 DNA reads TGTGCCAGCAGGAGGGGCATAGCAGAGACCCAGTACTTC. Translation: CASRRGIAETQYF. The rearrangement uses TRBV2 and TRBJ2-5; D is perhaps TRBD1 or TRBD2 (5 bases each). V lost 6 bases to trimming and J lost 4 bases, with 12 bases between them. There are 13 residues in the CDR3. From germline, CDR1 is SNHLY and CDR2 FYNNEI.

J is TRBJ2-1 and V is TRBV15, with 9 nucleotides matching TRBD2. V was clipped by 4 bases and J by 12 bases; unmatched bases: 10. The CDR3 runs 14 residues. CDR1 LNHNV and CDR2 YYDKDF come from the germline V gene (reference sequence). The CDR3 sequence is CATSTGLAGIGQFF. The CDR3, as DNA: TGTGCCACCAGCACGGGACTAGCAGGAATAGGGCAGTTCTTC.

J is TRBJ2-3 and V is TRBV6-5; D not certain. The CDR3 covers 13 residues. V lost 0 bases and J lost 6, with 7 bases in between. Germline CDR1 reads MNHEY; CDR2 reads SVGAGI. As DNA, the CDR3 is TGTGCCAGCAGTTACTCGATTCTGGATACGCAGTATTTT. It yields the protein CASSYSILDTQYF.

The V call is TRBV4-3, the J call TRBJ2-7, with D perhaps TRBD1 (6 bases). The germline gives CDR1 LGHNA, CDR2 YSLEER. The V end lost 2 bases, the J end lost 6 bases, and 14 bases lay between the germline ends. The CDR3 is 14 amino acids. The CDR3 coding sequence is TGCGCCAGCAGCCAATTCACAGGGTATAGCGAGCAGTACTTC. Translation: CASSQFTGYSEQYF.

This chain links TRBV7-9 with TRBJ2-1, with D uncertain. Trimming pared 5 bases from V and 8 bases from J, leaving 7 bases between. Germline V gene lookup returns CDR1 SEHNR and CDR2 FQNEAQ (reference sequence). The CDR3 is 11 amino acids. CDR3 nucleotide sequence: TGTGCCAGCAGCCCAACCCATGAGCAGTTCTTC. This translates into CASSPTHEQFF.

This clonotype was recorded only once. The chain's CDR3 is CASSEFVQGVDTGELFF. Written as DNA, the CDR3 is TGTGCCAGCAGTGAATTTGTACAGGGGGTTGACACCGGGGAGCTGTTTTTT. The chain employs TRBV25-1 and TRBJ2-2; TRBD1 matches at 8 bases. The CDR3 is 17 amino acids. The junction had 7 bases not matched to a gene; V was cut back by 1 base and J by 3 bases. Per germline, CDR1 MGHDK and CDR2 SYGVNS. Looking up the rest from reference TRBV25-1 and TRBJ2-2 gives the full variable domain: EADIYQTPRYLVIGTGKKITLECSQTMGHDKMYWYQQDPGMELHLIHYSYGVNSTEKGDLSSESTVSRIRTEHFPLTLESARPSHTSQYLCASSEFVQGVDTGELFFGEGSRLTVL.

The chain links TRBV25-1 to TRBJ1-1, with D perhaps matching TRBD1 (6 bases). The germline V and J ends were trimmed by 3 bases and 0 bases, with 8 bases remaining between them. The CDR3 has 14 amino acids. The germline CDR1 and CDR2 sequences are MGHDK and SYGVNS. The chain's CDR3 is CASSDRGLNTEAFF. In DNA, the CDR3 is TGTGCCAGCAGTGACCGGGGGCTGAACACTGAAGCTTTCTTT.

The chain uses TRBV27 and TRBJ1-2, with unresolved D. Germline V gene sequence: CDR1 MNHEY, CDR2 SMNVEV (reference sequence). The germline V and J ends were trimmed by 3 bases and 4 bases, with 9 bases remaining between them. The CDR3 contains 13 residues. The CDR3 region has the DNA TGTGCCAGCAGTTTGTCTGCGGTCTATGGCTACACCTTC. It specifies CASSLSAVYGYTF.

This clonotype has just one count. J is TRBJ2-2 and V is TRBV13; D ambiguous. This CDR3 has 15 amino acids. The ends were cut back, 0 bases at V and 4 bases at J, with 9 bases in the middle. Germline CDR1 PRHDT, CDR2 FYEKMQ (reference sequence). The CDR3 nucleotides are TGTGCCAGCAGCTTAGGTCCCTTGAGCACCGGGGAGCTGTTTTTT. Translating gives CASSLGPLSTGELFF.

The V gene is TRBV7-2, the J gene TRBJ1-5; D remains unclear. This CDR3 contains 15 residues. Trimming removed 2 bases at V and 2 bases at J, with 10 bases between. CDR1 and CDR2 from the germline V gene are SGHTA and FQGNSA. The CDR3 DNA is TGTGCCAGCAGCTTAAAAGGGAGCCGCAATCAGCCCCAGCATTTT. It specifies CASSLKGSRNQPQHF.

This chain connects TRBV6-6 to TRBJ2-2; D is ambiguous. This CDR3 region has 14 residues. V lost 4 bases to trimming and J lost 4 bases, with 10 bases between them. CDR1 and CDR2 from the germline V gene are MNHNY and SVGAGI (reference sequence). The CDR3 loop reads CASSFAYTTGELFF. The DNA of the CDR3 is TGTGCCAGCAGTTTCGCGTATACCACCGGGGAGCTGTTTTTT.

The chain couples TRBV24-1 to TRBJ2-4, with D perhaps TRBD1 (6 bases). The V and J ends lost 3 bases and 8 bases respectively, with 16 bases between them. Germline V gene lookup returns CDR1 KGHDR and CDR2 SFDVKD. The CDR3 is 15 amino acids. The CDR3 loop reads CATSDRTGSPDIQYF. The CDR3 bases are TGTGCCACCAGTGATCGTACAGGGTCACCGGACATTCAGTACTTC.

V gene TRBV28 combines with J gene TRBJ2-7; D is possibly TRBD2 (5 bases). CDR3 length equals 14 residues. The germline V gene has CDR1 MDHEN and CDR2 SYDVKM. V was clipped by 3 bases and J by 5 bases, with 14 bases between them. CDR3 loop: CASSFNTGFDEQYF. The CDR3, as DNA: TGTGCCAGCAGTTTTAATACGGGATTCGACGAGCAGTACTTC.

The chain is built from TRBV20-1 and TRBJ2-3; D not certain. The CDR3 covers 11 residues. V was trimmed by 5 bases and J by 4 bases, leaving 7 bases between them. Germline V lookup: CDR1 DFQATT, CDR2 SNEGSKA (reference sequence). CDR3 sequence: CSARSSDTQYF. In DNA, the CDR3 is TGCAGTGCTCGCTCCTCAGATACGCAGTATTTT.

J is TRBJ2-6 and V is TRBV29-1, with TRBD1 identical over 8 bases. Germline V gene data show CDR1 as SQVTM and CDR2 as ANQGSEA. The CDR3 covers 14 residues. The junction had 1 base not matched to a gene; V was cut back by 3 bases and J by 3 bases. For the CDR3, the DNA is TGCAGCGTTGAGACAGGGGTTGGGGCCAACGTCCTGACTTTC. As protein: CSVETGVGANVLTF.

This clonotype was observed once. The chain carries TRBV19 and TRBJ2-1; D not certain. V shed 4 bases and J shed 10 bases, with 14 bases lying between them. The CDR3 extends over 13 amino acids. CDR1 is LNHDA, CDR2 SQIVND, per germline (reference sequence). The CDR3: CASSTTPWREQFF. The CDR3 nucleotides read TGTGCCAGTAGTACCACCCCTTGGCGGGAGCAGTTCTTC.

The chain links TRBV15 to TRBJ1-2, with D unclear. Trimming removed 0 bases from V and 4 bases from J, with 9 bases in between. Germline V gene sequence: CDR1 LNHNV, CDR2 YYDKDF (reference sequence). This CDR3 region has 14 residues. CDR3 in DNA: TGTGCCACCAGCAGAGATAGAAACGGCTATGGCTACACCTTC. It yields the protein CATSRDRNGYGYTF. The full variable domain, its missing parts supplied by reference TRBV15 and TRBJ1-2, is DAMVIQNPRYQVTQFGKPVTLSCSQTLNHNVMYWYQQKSSQAPKLLFHYYDKDFNNEADTPDNFQSRRPNTSFCFLDIRSPGLGDTAMYLCATSRDRNGYGYTFGSGTRLTVV.

The chain is built from TRBV9 and TRBJ2-5; D uncertain. The CDR3 runs to 12 residues. Trimming took 7 bases from V and 5 from J, leaving 12 bases between them. Germline V gene sequence: CDR1 SGDLS, CDR2 YYNGEE. The CDR3 DNA reads TGTGCCAGCGTCGTGACACCGGAGACCCAGTACTTC. It specifies CASVVTPETQYF.

The count of this clonotype is one. The chain has TRBV3-1 and TRBJ2-7; D is unclear. Between the trimmed V and J ends, which lost 4 bases and 2 bases, there was a span of 12 bases. CDR1 and CDR2 (germline): LGHDT, YNNKEL (reference sequence). The CDR3 totals 14 residues. The CDR3 is CASSRTHRTYEQYF. CDR3 nucleotides: TGTGCCAGCAGCCGGACGCATCGAACCTACGAGCAGTACTTC.